Below are 20 T cell receptor beta chains sequenced from a single sample in a study of response to subunit inactivated influenza vaccine. TCRdb ran MiXCR on the RT-PCR reads and lists one entry per CDR3 protein. The sample lists about 520,000 distinct CDR3 sequences, approximately 7.8% seen once, with 10% to 15% in the top ten. The material sequenced was PBMCs from blood, taken around 25 months after vaccination. The receptor set was obtained from a man aged 50 to 75 who received an inactivated influenza vaccine.

This clonotype was seen many times. The chain uses TRBV19 and TRBJ2-2; D gene uncertain. Trimming shortened V by 4 bases and J by 0 bases, and 12 bases separated the two germline ends. The germline V gene has CDR1 LNHDA and CDR2 SQIVND (reference sequence). The CDR3 has 16 residues. The CDR3 nucleotides are TGTGCCAGTAGTAATCTGTGGGGAACGAACACCGGGGAGCTGTTTTTT. This encodes CASSNLWGTNTGELFF.

The V gene is TRBV6-1, the J gene TRBJ1-3; tentative D call: TRBD1 (5 bases). CDR3 length: 15 amino acids. V was shortened by 7 bases and J by 6 bases, with 19 bases between the two germline ends. CDR1 and CDR2 from the germline V gene are MNHNS and SASEGT. The CDR3 DNA reads TGTGCCAGCAAGGGACTGTCACGATCGGAAAACACCATATATTTT. Translation gives CASKGLSRSENTIYF.

Many counts were recorded for this clonotype. V usage is TRBV20-1 and J usage is TRBJ1-5; no clear D gene. The CDR3 is made up of 13 amino acids. V was trimmed by 4 bases and J by 6 bases, leaving 13 bases between them. From germline, CDR1 is DFQATT and CDR2 SNEGSKA (reference sequence). The CDR3 protein is CSAIGRVGQPQHF. The DNA for the CDR3 is TGCAGTGCTATAGGGAGGGTAGGTCAGCCCCAGCATTTT.

In its sample, this clonotype was seen many times. The chain carries TRBV12-3 or TRBV12-4 and TRBJ2-2, with D unclear. Trimming took 5 bases from V and 0 from J, leaving 19 bases between them. CDR3 length: 18 residues. CDR3 amino acids: CASSPRSRGLANTGELFF. CDR3 nucleotides: TGTGCCAGCAGTCCCCGGAGTAGAGGCCTTGCGAACACCGGGGAGCTGTTTTTT.

This clonotype came up a few times. The rearrangement links TRBV18 to TRBJ1-3; D gene uncertain. Germline CDR1 KGHSH, CDR2 LQKENI. This CDR3 has 16 residues. The V and J ends lost 6 bases and 1 base respectively, with 16 bases between them. The CDR3 spells CASSPRRAESGNTIYF. CDR3 nucleotide sequence: TGTGCCAGCTCCCCCCGAAGGGCCGAGTCTGGAAACACCATATATTTT.

This clonotype was recorded many times. The chain couples TRBV6-2 or TRBV6-3 to TRBJ2-7, with 10 positions matching TRBD2. Germline CDR1 MNHEY, CDR2 SVGEGT. CDR3 length equals 13 residues. V was clipped by 8 bases and J by 2 bases; unmatched bases: 3. CDR3: CASGTSETYEQYF. The CDR3 bases are TGTGCCAGCGGGACTAGCGAAACCTACGAGCAGTACTTC.

The chain has TRBV7-9 and TRBJ2-3; TRBD2 is a possible D gene (6 bases). CDR1 is SEHNR and CDR2 is FQNEAQ in the germline V gene (reference sequence). V lost 5 bases to trimming and J lost 3 bases, with 21 bases between them. CDR3 length equals 17 residues. CDR3 sequence reads: CASSKRVAGGRTDTQYF. The CDR3 DNA reads as TGTGCCAGCAGCAAAAGAGTAGCCGGGGGAAGAACAGATACGCAGTATTTT.

The chain is built from TRBV7-2 and TRBJ2-1; 9 bases agree with TRBD1. This CDR3 spans 16 amino acids. Trimming cost V 0 bases and J 8 bases; bases outside gene matches: 8. Germline CDR1 and CDR2: SGHTA and FQGNSA. In DNA form, the CDR3 reads TGTGCCAGCAGCTTAGCGGGACAGGGAAATACGGATGAGCAGTTCTTC. This translates into CASSLAGQGNTDEQFF.

V and J are TRBV7-9 and TRBJ1-2, with 7 nucleotides matching TRBD1. Trimming cost V 3 bases and J 4 bases; bases outside gene matches: 5. Germline-derived CDR1 and CDR2 are SEHNR and FQNEAQ (reference sequence). CDR3 length equals 14 residues. The CDR3 nucleotides read TGTGCCAGCAGCTTTGCCGGGACAGCCTATGGCTACACCTTC. Translation gives CASSFAGTAYGYTF.

J is TRBJ2-5 and V is TRBV4-1; no firm D call. Germline CDR1 and CDR2: MGHRA and YSYEKL. Trimming removed 1 base at V and 5 bases at J, with 8 bases between. The CDR3 is 13 amino acids. The CDR3 is CASSQGLLETQYF. In DNA form, the CDR3 reads TGCGCCAGCAGCCAAGGGTTGCTGGAGACCCAGTACTTC.

The rearrangement uses TRBV10-3 and TRBJ1-2, with D perhaps TRBD1 (6 bases). The CDR3 sequence is 14 residues long. The V end lost 0 bases, the J end lost 4 bases, and 9 bases lay between the germline ends. Germline CDR1 reads ENHRY; CDR2 reads SYGVKD. The CDR3 DNA sequence: TGTGCCATCAGTGAGTCCGGGGGCGGCTATGGCTACACCTTC. Residues: CAISESGGGYGYTF.

This clonotype was counted ten times or more. The chain joins TRBV2 to TRBJ2-3, with TRBD2 matching over 9 bases. CDR1 and CDR2 from the germline V gene are SNHLY and FYNNEI. Germline trimming cut 8 bases from V and 3 bases from J; bases unmatched to any gene: 18. This CDR3 is built from 18 residues. CDR3 sequence: CASSMLGGGAGGTDTQYF. The CDR3 DNA reads TGTGCCAGCTCGATGTTGGGCGGGGGGGCCGGTGGAACAGATACGCAGTATTTT.

This chain links TRBV7-8 with TRBJ1-5; D gene ambiguous. Trimming pared 0 bases from V and 6 bases from J, leaving 12 bases between. The CDR3 contains 15 residues. CDR1 and CDR2 from the germline V gene are SGHVS and FQNEAQ. For the CDR3, the DNA is TGTGCCAGCAGCTTAGCCTCCTCCCGGGGTCAGCCCCAGCATTTT. It translates to CASSLASSRGQPQHF.

This clonotype was counted at least ten times. This rearrangement joins TRBV15 to TRBJ2-5; D gene ambiguous. The germline gives CDR1 LNHNV, CDR2 YYDKDF (reference sequence). CDR3 length equals 13 residues. Trimming stripped 3 bases from V and 1 base from J, with 6 bases between. This CDR3 reads CATSRNLQETQYF. CDR3 nucleotides: TGTGCCACCAGCAGGAACCTCCAAGAGACCCAGTACTTC.

The chain links TRBV9 to TRBJ2-1, with 8 bases identical to TRBD1. The CDR3 sequence is 15 residues long. Germline assignment: CDR1 SGDLS and CDR2 YYNGEE. V dropped 0 bases and J dropped 10; count of bases not matched to a gene: 9. CDR3 bases: TGTGCCAGCAGCGTAGCACGTGACAGGGGCAAAGAGCAGTTCTTC. This gives the protein CASSVARDRGKEQFF.

In this sample, this clonotype turned up a few times. The chain recombines TRBV5-1 with TRBJ2-6; 7 bases map to TRBD1. The germline V gene has CDR1 SGHRS and CDR2 YFSETQ. The CDR3 runs 16 residues. With V trimmed by 9 bases and J by 0 bases, 9 bases remained unmatched. The CDR3 DNA reads as TGCGCCACCTCCGTGGGACAGTCCTCTGGGGCCAACGTCCTGACTTTC. This gives the protein CATSVGQSSGANVLTF. Filled out from reference TRBV5-1 and TRBJ2-6, the complete variable domain reads KAGVTQTPRYLIKTRGQQVTLSCSPISGHRSVSWYQQTPGQGLQFLFEYFSETQRNKGNFPGRFSGRQFSNSRSEMNVSTLELGDSALYLCATSVGQSSGANVLTFGAGSRLTVL.

This clonotype was seen at least ten times. This chain joins TRBV12-3 or TRBV12-4 and TRBJ2-5; a weak D match, TRBD2 (7 bases). V lost 5 bases to trimming and J lost 5 bases, with 18 bases between them. The CDR3 is made up of 15 amino acids. In nucleotides, the CDR3 is TGTGCCAGCAGTGAAGGGGGGGCCAGTGGGGAGACCCAGTACTTC. Translating it yields CASSEGGASGETQYF.

This chain links TRBV28 with TRBJ2-1, with TRBD2 identical over 12 bases. J gave up 7 bases and V 5 bases, and 6 bases lay outside the gene matches. The germline V gene encodes CDR1 MDHEN and CDR2 SYDVKM. The CDR3 extends over 15 amino acids. The DNA of the CDR3 is TGTGCCAGCAGTATGGGACTAGCGGGTCTGAATGAGCAGTTCTTC. It codes for CASSMGLAGLNEQFF. Complete variable domain (other parts from reference TRBV28 and TRBJ2-1): DVKVTQSSRYLVKRTGEKVFLECVQDMDHENMFWYRQDPGLGLRLIYFSYDVKMKEKGDIPEGYSVSREKKERFSLILESASTNQTSMYLCASSMGLAGLNEQFFGPGTRLTVL.

In this sample, this clonotype turned up a few times. The chain has TRBV6-1 and TRBJ2-1, with unresolved D. Trimming pared 8 bases from V and 8 bases from J, leaving 16 bases between. The CDR3 sequence is 13 residues long. CDR1 MNHNS and CDR2 SASEGT come from the germline V gene. CDR3 bases: TGTGCCAGCGGTCCCTATATTTTTGATGAGCAGTTCTTC. It translates to CASGPYIFDEQFF.

In this sample, this clonotype turned up a few times. The J gene is TRBJ2-2, the V gene TRBV7-9; D assignment may be TRBD1 or TRBD2 (6 bases each). V was pared by 7 bases and J by 0 bases, with 12 bases between. This CDR3 is 15 amino acids long. CDR1 SEHNR and CDR2 FQNEAQ come from the germline V gene (reference sequence). CDR3 amino acids: CASTWGASNTGELFF. The CDR3 DNA reads as TGTGCCAGCACCTGGGGGGCTTCGAACACCGGGGAGCTGTTTTTT.